A single sample is the source of the 22 T cell receptor beta chains below, sequenced in a study of shared clonotypes between healthy human individuals. The table came from immunoSEQ multiplex PCR; TCRdb's copy has only in-frame clones and leaves some out. Of roughly 2,500,000 clones listed, under 95% are singletons. Sequences were obtained from naive CD4+ T cells from PBMCs. Subset: CD45RA+ positively selected. The receptors come from a man younger than 35 in good health. Some clones in this sample may be carry-over from other donors' samples.

This clone was observed a single time. This sequence joins TRBV5-1 and TRBJ2-1; the match to TRBD2 covers 8 bases. CDR3 length: 13 residues. V lost 7 bases to trimming and J lost 9 bases; unmatched junction nucleotides: 9. The germline CDR1 and CDR2 sequences are SGHRS and YFSETQ. CDR3 DNA sequence: TGCGCCAGCCGGCGGGAGGCTCTGGGTGAGCAGTTCTTC. Translation gives CASRREALGEQFF.

This clone is a singleton in its sample. For the CDR3, the DNA is TGTGCCAGCAGTCCCGGACGACAAAATGAGCAGTTCTTC. It yields the protein CASSPGRQNEQFF. V usage is TRBV27 and J usage is TRBJ2-1; D not resolved. The CDR3 runs to 13 residues. Germline-derived CDR1 and CDR2 are MNHEY and SMNVEV (reference sequence). Trimming removed 5 bases from V and 7 bases from J, with 12 bases in between.

The chain links TRBV4-3 to TRBJ2-2; D call uncertain. The V and J ends lost 0 bases and 1 base respectively, with 9 bases between them. There are 16 residues in the CDR3. The V gene's germline CDR1 is LGHNA and CDR2 YSLEER. CDR3 loop: CASSQDPGQNTGELFF. The CDR3 nucleotides are TGCGCCAGCAGCCAAGACCCCGGGCAGAACACCGGGGAGCTGTTTTTT.

The genes are TRBV5-4 and TRBJ1-2; 7 bases are a match to TRBD1. The CDR3 has 16 residues. Germline loops: CDR1 SGHNT, CDR2 YYREEE (reference sequence). Unmatched junction bases numbered 20, after V lost 9 bases and J lost 6 bases. The CDR3 is CATPTAGNRGVDGYTF. CDR3 DNA: TGTGCCACCCCGACCGCAGGGAACAGGGGAGTAGATGGCTACACCTTC.

This CDR3 reads CASSIGQGRAYEQYF. The CDR3 DNA follows: TGTGCCAGCAGCATAGGACAGGGACGGGCCTACGAGCAGTACTTC. V is TRBV5-4 and J is TRBJ2-7, with 8 positions matching TRBD1. The CDR3 has 15 residues. Trimming removed 4 bases from V and 2 bases from J; junction bases left unmatched: 8. Germline V lookup: CDR1 SGHNT, CDR2 YYREEE (reference sequence). Complete variable domain (other parts from reference TRBV5-4 and TRBJ2-7): ETGVTQSPTHLIKTRGQQVTLRCSSQSGHNTVSWYQQALGQGPQFIFQYYREEENGRGNFPPRFSGLQFPNYSSELNVNALELDDSALYLCASSIGQGRAYEQYFGPGTRLTVT.

V usage is TRBV5-1 and J usage is TRBJ2-1, with D possibly matching TRBD2 (6 bases). The CDR3 contains 15 residues. Germline loops: CDR1 SGHRS, CDR2 YFSETQ. V was shortened by 0 bases and J by 9 bases, with 16 bases between the two germline ends. In DNA form, the CDR3 reads TGCGCCAGCAGCTTGGAGTTCGGAAAGGGAGGTGAGCAGTTCTTC. Translation gives CASSLEFGKGGEQFF. Full variable domain (missing parts from reference TRBV5-1 and TRBJ2-1): KAGVTQTPRYLIKTRGQQVTLSCSPISGHRSVSWYQQTPGQGLQFLFEYFSETQRNKGNFPGRFSGRQFSNSRSEMNVSTLELGDSALYLCASSLEFGKGGEQFFGPGTRLTVL.

This clone was picked up one time. In DNA, the CDR3 is TGCGCCAGCAGTTCAGGGGTTGGCTACACCTTC. This encodes CASSSGVGYTF. The genes are TRBV5-1 and TRBJ1-2; D is possibly TRBD1 (6 bases). The CDR3 runs 11 residues. The V gene's germline CDR1 is SGHRS and CDR2 YFSETQ. The V end was cut by 5 bases, the J end by 7 bases, with 9 bases between. The full variable domain, its missing parts supplied by reference TRBV5-1 and TRBJ1-2, is KAGVTQTPRYLIKTRGQQVTLSCSPISGHRSVSWYQQTPGQGLQFLFEYFSETQRNKGNFPGRFSGRQFSNSRSEMNVSTLELGDSALYLCASSSGVGYTFGSGTRLTVV.

A word on this clone: The same CDR3 can be traced to other DNA sequences in this sample. The genes are TRBV5-1 and TRBJ2-2, with TRBD1 as a possible D gene (6 bases). V lost 3 bases and J 1 base, leaving 10 bases between the germline ends. CDR1 and CDR2 (germline): SGHRS, YFSETQ. The CDR3 consists of 15 residues. In DNA, the CDR3 is TGCGCCAGCAGCTCTACAGGGCAGAACACCGGGGAGCTGTTTTTT. It yields the protein CASSSTGQNTGELFF.

The genes are TRBV2 and TRBJ2-1; the match to TRBD2 covers 8 bases. The J segment lost 2 bases and the V segment lost 7 bases, leaving 7 bases of the junction unmatched. Per germline, CDR1 SNHLY and CDR2 FYNNEI. There are 15 residues in the CDR3. CDR3 sequence: CASIESGSPYNEQFF. Written as DNA, the CDR3 is TGTGCCAGCATAGAAAGCGGGAGTCCCTACAATGAGCAGTTCTTC.

The genes are TRBV7-2 and TRBJ2-7, with TRBD1 matching 8 bases. The CDR3 sequence is 16 residues long. V lost 1 base to trimming and J lost 5 bases; unmatched junction nucleotides: 10. Germline-derived CDR1 and CDR2 are SGHTA and FQGNSA. The CDR3 spells CASSLGPQGAQNEQYF. The CDR3 coding sequence is TGTGCCAGCAGCTTAGGTCCCCAGGGGGCGCAGAACGAGCAGTACTTC.

V is TRBV20-1 and J is TRBJ2-7; D is unresolved. Trimming removed 3 bases at V and 2 bases at J, with 5 bases between. CDR1 is DFQATT and CDR2 is SNEGSKA in the germline V gene (reference sequence). The CDR3 runs to 11 residues. CDR3 in amino acids: CSASIPYEQYF. CDR3 nucleotide sequence: TGCAGTGCTAGCATCCCCTACGAGCAGTACTTC.

The chain recombines TRBV27 with TRBJ2-2; 8 bases line up with TRBD1. Germline CDR1 is MNHEY and CDR2 is SMNVEV (reference sequence). There are 14 residues in the CDR3. The V gene end was trimmed by 8 bases and the J gene end by 3 bases; junction bases not matched to a gene: 5. This chain's CDR3 is CASRRTGYTGELFF. CDR3 nucleotide sequence: TGTGCCAGCCGCCGGACAGGGTACACCGGGGAGCTGTTTTTT.

The chain has TRBV5-4 and TRBJ2-3, with D possibly called TRBD1 or TRBD2 (6 bases each). Germline V gene lookup returns CDR1 SGHNT and CDR2 YYREEE (reference sequence). V was pared by 1 base and J by 4 bases, with 13 bases between. The CDR3 runs 15 residues. The DNA of the CDR3 is TGTGCCAGCAGCTTGTTGGGGGGCTCAGCAGATACGCAGTATTTT. Translated: CASSLLGGSADTQYF. Variable domain in full (rest from reference TRBV5-4 and TRBJ2-3): ETGVTQSPTHLIKTRGQQVTLRCSSQSGHNTVSWYQQALGQGPQFIFQYYREEENGRGNFPPRFSGLQFPNYSSELNVNALELDDSALYLCASSLLGGSADTQYFGPGTRLTVL.

V gene TRBV28 combines with J gene TRBJ2-5; D gene ambiguous. The CDR3 is 14 residues long. The V gene's germline CDR1 is MDHEN and CDR2 SYDVKM. Deletions cut 2 bases from V and 5 bases from J, with 12 bases between. DNA of the CDR3: TGTGCCAGCAGTTTACTTCCAGCGCTTGAGACCCAGTACTTC. Translated: CASSLLPALETQYF.

This clone was observed once. This chain connects TRBV28 to TRBJ2-7, with a weak D call TRBD2 (5 bases). Trimming cost V 2 bases and J 3 bases, with 11 bases left between them. The CDR3 spans 14 residues. Per germline, CDR1 MDHEN and CDR2 SYDVKM. CDR3 DNA: TGTGCCAGCAGTTTAGTCCACCGGGACTACGAGCAGTACTTC. Translation gives CASSLVHRDYEQYF. Based on the CDR3 plus reference TRBV28 and TRBJ2-7, the full variable domain is DVKVTQSSRYLVKRTGEKVFLECVQDMDHENMFWYRQDPGLGLRLIYFSYDVKMKEKGDIPEGYSVSREKKERFSLILESASTNQTSMYLCASSLVHRDYEQYFGPGTRLTVT.

The genes are TRBV5-5 and TRBJ1-1; the D gene is possibly TRBD1 (5 bases). The CDR3 has 15 amino acids. The germline V and J ends were trimmed by 1 base and 0 bases, with 10 bases remaining between them. Germline V gene sequence: CDR1 SGHKS, CDR2 YYEKEE (reference sequence). CDR3 amino acids: CASSLYQGLNTEAFF. For the CDR3, the DNA is TGTGCCAGCAGCTTGTACCAGGGATTGAACACTGAAGCTTTCTTT.

The V call is TRBV19, the J call TRBJ1-1; D unresolved. The CDR3 extends over 15 amino acids. V was clipped by 0 bases and J by 3 bases, with 11 bases between them. In germline, CDR1 is LNHDA, CDR2 SQIVND (reference sequence). For the CDR3, the DNA is TGTGCCAGTAGTATAGAGGGAGGGATGTACACTGAAGCTTTCTTT. Translated, it gives CASSIEGGMYTEAFF.

The V and J genes are TRBV6-1 and TRBJ1-5, with D possibly being TRBD1 (5 bases). The CDR3 runs 14 residues. Germline CDR1 MNHNS, CDR2 SASEGT. V lost 2 bases and J lost 7, with 12 bases in between. CDR3 residues: CASSERGLGQPQHF. The CDR3, as DNA: TGTGCCAGCAGTGAAAGGGGCCTTGGGCAGCCCCAGCATTTT.

This clone was observed a few times. The V gene is TRBV30, the J gene TRBJ1-1, with D uncertain. CDR1 is GTSNPN, CDR2 SVGIG, per germline (reference sequence). V shed 0 bases and J shed 8 bases, with 13 bases lying between them. The CDR3 is 13 residues long. This CDR3 reads CAWSVEDGLEAFF. CDR3 in DNA: TGTGCCTGGAGTGTTGAGGATGGCCTCGAAGCTTTCTTT.

The rearrangement links TRBV27 to TRBJ2-7; the D gene is possibly TRBD1 (5 bases). Trimming cost V 4 bases and J 0 bases, with 25 bases left between them. Germline V gives CDR1 MNHEY, CDR2 SMNVEV (reference sequence). CDR3 length: 19 residues. CDR3 protein: CASSSTYSFRQPSSYEQYF. For the CDR3, the DNA is TGTGCCAGCAGTTCCACTTATTCCTTCCGACAGCCGAGCTCCTACGAGCAGTACTTC.

Remarks on this clone: The DNA is omitted, as the CDR3 cannot be located on it reliably, and the CDR3 follows TCRdb's listing. The V and J genes are TRBV4-3 and TRBJ2-1; the D call in the table, TRBD2, was not verified against the DNA. Ends included, the CDR3 has 14 residues. The germline V gene has CDR1 LGHNA and CDR2 YSLEER. Here the CDR3 reads CASSQGVAGGSGFF.

The chain links TRBV6-5 to TRBJ2-7, with 10 bases that match TRBD2. The length of the CDR3 is 14 residues. After removal of 5 bases from V and 5 bases from J, the junction contained 6 bases not matched to a gene. Germline CDR1 MNHEY, CDR2 SVGAGI. The CDR3 sequence: CASSPAGGPNEQYF. CDR3 sequence (DNA): TGTGCCAGCAGTCCAGCGGGAGGGCCGAACGAGCAGTACTTC.